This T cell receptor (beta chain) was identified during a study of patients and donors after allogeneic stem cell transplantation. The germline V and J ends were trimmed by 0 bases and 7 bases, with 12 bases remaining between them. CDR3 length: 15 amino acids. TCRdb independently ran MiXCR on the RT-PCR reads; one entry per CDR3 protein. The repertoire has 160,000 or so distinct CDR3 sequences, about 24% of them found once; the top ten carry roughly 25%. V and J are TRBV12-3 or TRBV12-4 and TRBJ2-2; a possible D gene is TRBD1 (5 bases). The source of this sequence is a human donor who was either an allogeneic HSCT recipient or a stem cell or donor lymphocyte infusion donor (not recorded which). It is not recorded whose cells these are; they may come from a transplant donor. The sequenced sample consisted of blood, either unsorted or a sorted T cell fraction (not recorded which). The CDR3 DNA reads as TGTGCCAGCAGTTTAGCTAACCCCGACAGCGGGGAGCTGTTTTTT. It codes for CASSLANPDSGELFF.